One sample yielded the 5 T cell receptor beta chains listed below, sequenced in a study of cytomegalovirus exposure and HLA in healthy donors. The PCR employed 60 Vbeta primers together with 13 Jbeta primers. Assay used: immunoSEQ multiplex PCR; TCRdb lists only in-frame clones, some missing. The sample table sets out about 120,000 clones. The sample taken for sequencing was PBMCs. The receptor source for this set is a man aged 30 to 45 in good health and CMV-seronegative.

The J gene is TRBJ2-3, the V gene TRBV5-5; D is possibly TRBD1 (6 bases). Germline-derived CDR1 and CDR2 are SGHKS and YYEKEE (reference sequence). The CDR3 contains 15 residues. The germline V and J ends were trimmed by 2 bases and 0 bases, with 10 bases remaining between them. The CDR3 is CASSLEGQSTDTQYF. In DNA, the CDR3 is TGTGCCAGCAGCTTAGAGGGACAAAGCACAGATACGCAGTATTTT.

The chain carries TRBV6-6 and TRBJ1-2; unclear D gene. The CDR3 sequence is 13 residues long. Per germline, CDR1 MNHNY and CDR2 SVGAGI (reference sequence). V dropped 6 bases and J dropped 4 bases, with 12 bases sitting between them. The CDR3 region is CASSPGEAYGYTF. The CDR3 DNA is TGTGCCAGCAGCCCCGGAGAGGCCTATGGCTACACCTTC.

In the case of this clone: The junction departs from germline at one end; a sequencing error may be responsible. Other DNA sequences in the sample encode the same CDR3. This chain joins TRBV11-1 and TRBJ1-1, with unresolved D. The germline V gene encodes CDR1 SGHAT and CDR2 FQDESV (reference sequence). This CDR3 contains 13 residues. The CDR3 nucleotides are TGTGCCAGCAGCTTATCGGGGAGAACTGAAGCCTTCTTT. It yields the protein CASSLSGRTEAFF. The full variable domain, in which reference TRBV11-1 and TRBJ1-1 provide the parts outside the CDR3, is EAEVAQSPRYKITEKSQAVAFWCDPISGHATLYWYRQILGQGPELLVQFQDESVVDDSQLPKDRFSAERLKGVDSTLKIQPAELGDSAMYLCASSLSGRTEAFFGQGTRLTVV.

The rearrangement uses TRBV5-1 and TRBJ1-2; D is unclear. The CDR3 consists of 15 residues. In germline, CDR1 is SGHRS, CDR2 YFSETQ. V dropped 4 bases and J dropped 1 base, with 14 bases sitting between them. The CDR3 nucleotides read TGCGCCAGCAGCCCGGGAAGGGCAGATAACTATGGCTACACCTTC. Translation gives CASSPGRADNYGYTF.

The chain links TRBV4-1 to TRBJ2-7, with a weak D call TRBD2 (6 bases). Germline CDR1 is MGHRA and CDR2 is YSYEKL. The V and J ends lost 1 base and 3 bases respectively, with 10 bases between them. CDR3 length: 14 residues. The CDR3 DNA is TGCGCCAGCAGCCAAGGGGGCGGGATCTACGAGCAGTACTTC. It specifies CASSQGGGIYEQYF.